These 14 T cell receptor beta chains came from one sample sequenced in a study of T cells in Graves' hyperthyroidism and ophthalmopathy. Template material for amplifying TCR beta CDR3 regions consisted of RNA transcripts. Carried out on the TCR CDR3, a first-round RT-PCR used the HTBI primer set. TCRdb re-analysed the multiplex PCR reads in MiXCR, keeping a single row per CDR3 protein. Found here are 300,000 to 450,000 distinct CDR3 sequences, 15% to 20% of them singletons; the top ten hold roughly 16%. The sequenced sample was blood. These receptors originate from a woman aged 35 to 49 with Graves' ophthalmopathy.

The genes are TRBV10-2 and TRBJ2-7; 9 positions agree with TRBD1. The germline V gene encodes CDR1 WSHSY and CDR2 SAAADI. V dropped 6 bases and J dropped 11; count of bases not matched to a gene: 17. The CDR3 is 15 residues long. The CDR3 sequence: CASSQDRGTGWAEYF. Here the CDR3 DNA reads TGCGCCAGCAGCCAAGATAGGGGGACAGGGTGGGCCGAGTACTTC.

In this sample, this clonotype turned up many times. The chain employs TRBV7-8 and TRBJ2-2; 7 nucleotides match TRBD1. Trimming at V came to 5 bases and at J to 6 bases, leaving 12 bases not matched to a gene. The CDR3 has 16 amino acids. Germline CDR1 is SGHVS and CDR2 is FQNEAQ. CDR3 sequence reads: CASSGYRGRGSGELFF. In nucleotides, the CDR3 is TGTGCCAGCAGCGGTTACAGGGGAAGAGGATCCGGGGAGCTGTTTTTT.

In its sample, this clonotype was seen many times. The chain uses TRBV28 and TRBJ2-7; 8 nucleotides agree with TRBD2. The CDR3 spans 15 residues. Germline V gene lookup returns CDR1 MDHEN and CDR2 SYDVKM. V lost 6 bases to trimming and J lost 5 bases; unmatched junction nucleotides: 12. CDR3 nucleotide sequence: TGTGCCAGCAGCCGCCCGGGCGGGAGGCCCCACGAGCAGTACTTC. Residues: CASSRPGGRPHEQYF. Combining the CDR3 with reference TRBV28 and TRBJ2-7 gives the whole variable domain DVKVTQSSRYLVKRTGEKVFLECVQDMDHENMFWYRQDPGLGLRLIYFSYDVKMKEKGDIPEGYSVSREKKERFSLILESASTNQTSMYLCASSRPGGRPHEQYFGPGTRLTVT.

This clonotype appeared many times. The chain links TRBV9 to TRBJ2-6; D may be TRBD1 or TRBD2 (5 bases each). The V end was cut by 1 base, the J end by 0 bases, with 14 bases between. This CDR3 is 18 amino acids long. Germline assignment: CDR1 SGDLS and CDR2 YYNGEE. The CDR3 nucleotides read TGTGCCAGCAGCGTACTGAGGGGTGCTAACTCTGGGGCCAACGTCCTGACTTTC. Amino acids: CASSVLRGANSGANVLTF.

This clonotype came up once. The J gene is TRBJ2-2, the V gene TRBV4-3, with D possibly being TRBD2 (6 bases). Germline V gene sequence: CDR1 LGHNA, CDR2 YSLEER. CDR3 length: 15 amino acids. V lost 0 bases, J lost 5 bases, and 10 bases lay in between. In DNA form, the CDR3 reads TGCGCCAGCAGCCAAGAGCTTAGCGGTACCGGGGAGCTGTTTTTT. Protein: CASSQELSGTGELFF.

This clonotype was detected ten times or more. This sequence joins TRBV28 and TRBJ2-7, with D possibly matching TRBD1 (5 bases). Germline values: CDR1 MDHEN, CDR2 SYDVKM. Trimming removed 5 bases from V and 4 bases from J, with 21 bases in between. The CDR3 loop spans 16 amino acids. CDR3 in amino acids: CASSTPDILKAYEQYF. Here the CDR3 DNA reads TGTGCCAGCAGTACCCCGGACATCCTAAAAGCTTACGAGCAGTACTTC. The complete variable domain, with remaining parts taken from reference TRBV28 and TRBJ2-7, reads DVKVTQSSRYLVKRTGEKVFLECVQDMDHENMFWYRQDPGLGLRLIYFSYDVKMKEKGDIPEGYSVSREKKERFSLILESASTNQTSMYLCASSTPDILKAYEQYFGPGTRLTVT.

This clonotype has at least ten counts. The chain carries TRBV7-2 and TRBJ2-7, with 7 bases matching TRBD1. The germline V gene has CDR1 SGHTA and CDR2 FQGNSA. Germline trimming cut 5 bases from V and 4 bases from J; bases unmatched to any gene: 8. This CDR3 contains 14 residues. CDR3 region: CASSAVQGTYEQYF. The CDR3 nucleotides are TGTGCCAGCAGCGCCGTACAGGGGACATACGAGCAGTACTTC.

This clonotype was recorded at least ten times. CDR3 nucleotides: TGTGCCAGTAGGGACAGCCCGAACACTGAAGCTTTCTTT. This translates into CASRDSPNTEAFF. The chain combines TRBV19 with TRBJ1-1; D might be TRBD1 (6 bases). The V gene lost 6 bases and the J gene lost 1 base, with 9 bases spanning the gap. CDR3 length: 13 amino acids. Germline loops: CDR1 LNHDA, CDR2 SQIVND (reference sequence).

The chain's CDR3 is CSAPGTGQNIQYF. In nucleotides, the CDR3 is TGCAGCGCTCCCGGGACAGGGCAAAACATTCAGTACTTC. This sequence joins TRBV29-1 and TRBJ2-4, with 9 positions matching TRBD1. This CDR3 contains 13 residues. V gave up 7 bases and J gave up 5 bases; unmatched junction bases: 6. Germline values: CDR1 SQVTM, CDR2 ANQGSEA.

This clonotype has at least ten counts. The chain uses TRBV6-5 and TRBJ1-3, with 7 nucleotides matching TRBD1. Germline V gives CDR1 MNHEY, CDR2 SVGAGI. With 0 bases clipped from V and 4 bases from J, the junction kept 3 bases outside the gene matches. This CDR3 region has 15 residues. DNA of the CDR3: TGTGCCAGCAGTTACTCGAGGGGGCCGGGAAACACCATATATTTT. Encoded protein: CASSYSRGPGNTIYF.

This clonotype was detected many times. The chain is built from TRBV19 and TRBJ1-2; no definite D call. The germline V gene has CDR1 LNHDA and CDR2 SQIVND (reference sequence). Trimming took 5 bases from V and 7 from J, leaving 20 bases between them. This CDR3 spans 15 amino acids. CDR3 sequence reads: CASSPITPSTSGYTF. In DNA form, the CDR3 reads TGTGCCAGTAGTCCCATTACTCCCTCGACATCTGGCTACACCTTC.

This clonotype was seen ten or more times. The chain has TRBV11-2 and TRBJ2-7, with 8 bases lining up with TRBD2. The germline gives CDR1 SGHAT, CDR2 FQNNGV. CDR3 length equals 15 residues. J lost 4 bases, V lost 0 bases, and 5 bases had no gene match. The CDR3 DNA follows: TGTGCCAGCAGCTTAGAGGCGGGAGGACTTTACGAGCAGTACTTC. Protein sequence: CASSLEAGGLYEQYF. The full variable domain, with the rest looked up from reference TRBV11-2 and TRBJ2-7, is EAGVAQSPRYKIIEKRQSVAFWCNPISGHATLYWYQQILGQGPKLLIQFQNNGVVDDSQLPKDRFSAERLKGVDSTLKIQPAKLEDSAVYLCASSLEAGGLYEQYFGPGTRLTVT.

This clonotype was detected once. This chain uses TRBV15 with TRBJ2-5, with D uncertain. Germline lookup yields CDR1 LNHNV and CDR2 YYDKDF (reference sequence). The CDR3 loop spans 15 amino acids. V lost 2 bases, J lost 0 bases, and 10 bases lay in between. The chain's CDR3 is CATSRSAQYQETQYF. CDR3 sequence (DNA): TGTGCCACCAGCAGATCCGCACAGTACCAAGAGACCCAGTACTTC.

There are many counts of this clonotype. The CDR3 loop reads CASTLGGGGQPQHF. CDR3 DNA sequence: TGTGCCAGCACCCTGGGAGGTGGGGGTCAGCCCCAGCATTTT. The rearrangement joins TRBV12-3 or TRBV12-4 to TRBJ1-5; D is possibly TRBD1 (5 bases). Trimming shortened V by 7 bases and J by 6 bases, and 16 bases separated the two germline ends. CDR3 size: 14 residues.